The 26 T cell receptor beta chains below were found in one sample sequenced in a study of regulatory T cells in long-lasting Graves disease. In building TCR beta libraries, iRepertoire HTBI primers were used together with Arm-PCR of CDR3 regions. TCRdb reprocessed the multiplex PCR reads via MiXCR and lists one record per CDR3 protein. The sample records 500,000 or so distinct CDR3 sequences, approximately 14% being singletons. The time point here: newly diagnosed GD, antithyroid drugs for less than 3 months. Making the TCR library involved RNA that had been extracted from PBMCs. A further study also used this sample, focusing on T cells in Graves' hyperthyroidism and ophthalmopathy.

The sequenced sample was peripheral blood mononuclear cells (PBMCs), obtained at new diagnosis, from a patient treated with antithyroid drugs. These receptors originate from a woman in her forties or fifties with Graves disease.

The chain has TRBV20-1 and TRBJ2-7; the match to TRBD2 covers 7 bases. After removal of 4 bases from V and 2 bases from J, the junction contained 5 bases not matched to a gene. Germline lookup yields CDR1 DFQATT and CDR2 SNEGSKA (reference sequence). The CDR3 consists of 13 residues. The CDR3 here is CSAKGGSPYEQYF. The CDR3 DNA is TGCAGTGCTAAAGGCGGGAGTCCCTACGAGCAGTACTTC.

This clonotype occurred many times. The chain employs TRBV28 and TRBJ2-1, with 13 bases that match TRBD2. This CDR3 has 20 amino acids. Unmatched junction bases numbered 12, after V lost 4 bases and J lost 0 bases. Germline CDR1 reads MDHEN; CDR2 reads SYDVKM. CDR3 coding DNA: TGTGCCAGCAGTTACCCGCAGGGACTAGCGGGACTGAGCTCCTACAATGAGCAGTTCTTC. Protein: CASSYPQGLAGLSSYNEQFF.

V usage is TRBV19 and J usage is TRBJ2-1; TRBD2 might be the D (6 bases). V dropped 8 bases and J dropped 3 bases, with 20 bases sitting between them. The CDR3 totals 16 residues. The germline CDR1 and CDR2 sequences are LNHDA and SQIVND (reference sequence). The CDR3 region is CASSLGVAEGYNEQFF. In DNA, the CDR3 is TGTGCCAGTTCTCTTGGGGTAGCGGAGGGCTACAATGAGCAGTTCTTC.

The chain couples TRBV7-9 to TRBJ2-2, with 12 bases identical to TRBD2. This CDR3 is 15 amino acids long. CDR1 is SEHNR, CDR2 FQNEAQ, per germline (reference sequence). Unmatched junction bases numbered 2, after V lost 5 bases and J lost 4 bases. The CDR3 coding sequence is TGTGCCAGCAGCAGGACTAGCGGGGTCACCGGGGAGCTGTTTTTT. It is translated as CASSRTSGVTGELFF. The full variable domain, its missing parts supplied by reference TRBV7-9 and TRBJ2-2, is DTGVSQNPRHKITKRGQNVTFRCDPISEHNRLYWYRQTLGQGPEFLTYFQNEAQLEKSRLLSDRFSAERPKGSFSTLEIQRTEQGDSAMYLCASSRTSGVTGELFFGEGSRLTVL.

This clonotype was detected ten times or more. The genes are TRBV12-3 or TRBV12-4 and TRBJ2-6, with unresolved D. The V end was cut by 6 bases, the J end by 0 bases, with 9 bases between. CDR3 length equals 15 residues. CDR3 nucleotides: TGTGCCAGCAGGCCCTCGTACTCTGGGGCCAACGTCCTGACTTTC. It codes for CASRPSYSGANVLTF.

This sequence joins TRBV7-3 and TRBJ2-3; 15 bases align to TRBD2. This CDR3 spans 19 amino acids. V dropped 2 bases and J dropped 2; count of bases not matched to a gene: 8. CDR1 and CDR2 from the germline V gene are SGHTA and FQGTGA. The chain's CDR3 is CASSLLGLAGGRDTDTQYF. DNA of the CDR3: TGTGCCAGCAGCTTATTAGGACTAGCGGGAGGGCGGGACACAGATACGCAGTATTTT.

This clonotype was seen more than once but under ten times. This sequence joins TRBV7-9 and TRBJ2-1, with 9 bases lining up with TRBD2. The germline V gene has CDR1 SEHNR and CDR2 FQNEAQ (reference sequence). The CDR3 contains 17 residues. Trimming at V came to 4 bases and at J to 7 bases, leaving 14 bases not matched to a gene. The CDR3 loop reads CASSSTISGRETNEQFF. CDR3 in DNA: TGTGCCAGCAGCTCGACGATTAGCGGGAGAGAAACGAATGAGCAGTTCTTC.

This clonotype was observed at least ten times. The rearrangement joins TRBV30 to TRBJ1-5; D might be TRBD1 (5 bases). V lost 5 bases and J lost 2, with 10 bases in between. This CDR3 contains 13 residues. Per germline, CDR1 GTSNPN and CDR2 SVGIG (reference sequence). This chain's CDR3 is CAWGEQGNQPQHF. Written as DNA, the CDR3 is TGTGCCTGGGGGGAACAGGGCAATCAGCCCCAGCATTTT.

On this clonotype: At one of its ends the junction is not consistent with the germline gene, which may arise from a read error. The rearrangement links TRBV18 to TRBJ2-5; D is uncertain. This CDR3 contains 13 residues. Per germline, CDR1 KGHSH and CDR2 LQKENI. The CDR3 loop reads CASPPPVTETQYF. CDR3 nucleotides: TGTGCCAGCCCACCACCGGTAACGGAGACCCAGTACTTC.

This clonotype occurred many times. The junction departs from the called germline gene at one end, perhaps through a read error. The CDR3: CASSSTGSRSYEQHF. For the CDR3, the DNA is TGTGCCAGCAGTTCAACAGGGTCCCGCTCCTACGAGCAGCACTTC. The V and J genes are TRBV28 and TRBJ2-7; D is possibly TRBD1 (6 bases). Germline CDR1 reads MDHEN; CDR2 reads SYDVKM. This CDR3 is 15 amino acids long. The whole variable domain, remainder taken from reference TRBV28 and TRBJ2-7, is DVKVTQSSRYLVKRTGEKVFLECVQDMDHENMFWYRQDPGLGLRLIYFSYDVKMKEKGDIPEGYSVSREKKERFSLILESASTNQTSMYLCASSSTGSRSYEQHFGPGTRLTVT.

This clonotype was seen more than once but under ten times. The chain joins TRBV5-4 to TRBJ2-2; 8 bases agree with TRBD1. CDR1 and CDR2 (germline): SGHNT, YYREEE (reference sequence). The length of the CDR3 is 15 residues. After removal of 3 bases from V and 4 bases from J, the junction contained 5 bases not matched to a gene. The CDR3 coding sequence is TGTGCCAGCAGCTCAGACAGGGGCGGCACCGGGGAGCTGTTTTTT. This sequence encodes CASSSDRGGTGELFF. Full variable domain (remainder filled in from reference TRBV5-4 and TRBJ2-2): ETGVTQSPTHLIKTRGQQVTLRCSSQSGHNTVSWYQQALGQGPQFIFQYYREEENGRGNFPPRFSGLQFPNYSSELNVNALELDDSALYLCASSSDRGGTGELFFGEGSRLTVL.

V and J are TRBV28 and TRBJ2-5; D is undetermined. The CDR3 loop spans 17 amino acids. CDR1 MDHEN and CDR2 SYDVKM come from the germline V gene. V lost 4 bases and J lost 2, with 20 bases in between. This CDR3 is CASSSSGWRGLQETQYF. In nucleotides, the CDR3 is TGTGCCAGCAGTTCCTCCGGTTGGAGAGGTCTGCAAGAGACCCAGTACTTC. The full variable domain, in which reference TRBV28 and TRBJ2-5 provide the parts outside the CDR3, is DVKVTQSSRYLVKRTGEKVFLECVQDMDHENMFWYRQDPGLGLRLIYFSYDVKMKEKGDIPEGYSVSREKKERFSLILESASTNQTSMYLCASSSSGWRGLQETQYFGPGTRLLVL.

On this clonotype itself: Compared with germline, one end of the junction differs, possibly owing to a read error. V is TRBV13 and J is TRBJ2-7, with 8 bases aligning to TRBD2. From germline, CDR1 is PRHDT and CDR2 FYEKMQ (reference sequence). The CDR3 consists of 13 residues. The CDR3 region has the DNA TGTGCCAGCAGGCCGGGACTAGTTGGCGAGCGGTACTTC. Its protein product is CASRPGLVGERYF.

The chain recombines TRBV24-1 with TRBJ2-1; 16 bases are shared with TRBD2. The trim removed 3 bases at V and 4 bases at J, leaving 5 bases unmatched. This CDR3 has 18 residues. Germline CDR1 KGHDR, CDR2 SFDVKD. This CDR3 is CATSDPGLAGGYYNEQFF. Written as DNA, the CDR3 is TGTGCCACCAGTGATCCGGGACTAGCGGGAGGGTATTACAATGAGCAGTTCTTC.

The CDR3 region has the DNA TGTGCCAGCAGCCCCCCCGGGACTAGTGTCCCCCATGAGCAGTTCTTC. It is translated as CASSPPGTSVPHEQFF. This rearrangement joins TRBV14 to TRBJ2-1, with 8 bases fitting TRBD2. Germline CDR1 and CDR2: SGHDN and FVKESK. V lost 4 bases to trimming and J lost 8 bases; unmatched junction nucleotides: 13. The CDR3 loop spans 16 amino acids.

This clonotype was recorded many times. The CDR3 spells CASSEPSTDTQYF. CDR3 sequence (DNA): TGTGCCAGCAGTGAACCTAGCACAGATACGCAGTATTTT. V gene TRBV2 combines with J gene TRBJ2-3; D not certain. The V end was cut by 2 bases, the J end by 0 bases, with 3 bases between. The CDR3 has 13 residues. Germline V gene sequence: CDR1 SNHLY, CDR2 FYNNEI.

A few counts support this clonotype. The chain recombines TRBV20-1 with TRBJ2-1; 13 bases are a match to TRBD2. From germline, CDR1 is DFQATT and CDR2 SNEGSKA (reference sequence). Unmatched junction bases numbered 2, after V lost 3 bases and J lost 6 bases. CDR3 length: 14 amino acids. CDR3 in DNA: TGCAGTGCTAGGGGACTAGCGGGGCTCAATGAGCAGTTCTTC. It yields the protein CSARGLAGLNEQFF.

There are many counts of this clonotype. The chain joins TRBV2 to TRBJ2-7; tentatively, D is TRBD1 (6 bases). V was pared by 4 bases and J by 2 bases, with 6 bases between. Germline V gene lookup returns CDR1 SNHLY and CDR2 FYNNEI. The CDR3 length is 12 residues. In DNA, the CDR3 is TGTGCCAGCAGTGGGGACACCTACGAGCAGTACTTC. It specifies CASSGDTYEQYF.

This clonotype was detected ten times or more. The V and J genes are TRBV6-1 and TRBJ2-3, with D uncertain. Germline V gene sequence: CDR1 MNHNS, CDR2 SASEGT. The CDR3 has 12 residues. V was clipped by 5 bases and J by 6 bases, with 9 bases between them. The CDR3: CASSPAYDTQYF. The CDR3 nucleotides read TGTGCCAGCAGTCCGGCATACGATACGCAGTATTTT.

This clonotype was seen many times. The rearrangement uses TRBV20-1 and TRBJ1-1, with TRBD1 matching 7 bases. The germline gives CDR1 DFQATT, CDR2 SNEGSKA (reference sequence). Trimming took 5 bases from V and 3 from J; bases not matched to a gene: 6. The length of the CDR3 is 13 residues. The CDR3 is CSAQLDRYTEAFF. CDR3 nucleotide sequence: TGCAGTGCTCAACTGGACAGGTACACTGAAGCTTTCTTT.

The CDR3 loop reads CSARSRAYEQYF. The CDR3 region has the DNA TGCAGTGCTAGATCGAGAGCGTACGAGCAGTACTTC. The rearrangement uses TRBV20-1 and TRBJ2-5, with unresolved D. The J call is doubtful: the DNA matches TRBJ2-7 better. Per the germline V gene, CDR1 is DFQATT and CDR2 is SNEGSKA (reference sequence). The length of the CDR3 is 12 residues.

The gene calls are TRBV6-4 and TRBJ2-1; TRBD2 aligns across 8 bases. The CDR3 covers 13 residues. J lost 7 bases, V lost 4 bases, and 3 bases had no gene match. Per germline, CDR1 MRHNA and CDR2 SNTAGT. CDR3 protein: CASSGPGGNEQFF. The CDR3 region has the DNA TGTGCCAGCAGTGGACCGGGGGGGAATGAGCAGTTCTTC.

In this sample, this clonotype turned up many times. V gene TRBV20-1 combines with J gene TRBJ2-7; 7 bases line up with TRBD1. The germline CDR1 and CDR2 sequences are DFQATT and SNEGSKA (reference sequence). The CDR3 length is 14 residues. The V and J ends lost 5 bases and 0 bases, in that order; junction bases with no gene match: 7. CDR3 loop: CSAPSRGFSYEQYF. CDR3 sequence (DNA): TGCAGTGCTCCATCCAGGGGGTTCTCCTACGAGCAGTACTTC.

Turning to this clonotype: A much larger clonotype is one base distant, so this may be a read error. This chain uses TRBV28 with TRBJ2-3, with 8 positions matching TRBD1. The end of the DNA fits TRBJ2-5 better, so the J call may be wrong. The CDR3 is made up of 13 amino acids. CDR1 is MDHEN and CDR2 is SYDVKM in the germline V gene. The CDR3 spells CASSLLQGEIQYF. For the CDR3, the DNA is TGTGCCAGCAGCCTCCTACAGGGGGAGATCCAGTACTTC.

The table lists this clonotype with a few counts. The junction does not match germline at one end; this may be a read error. This rearrangement joins TRBV12-3 or TRBV12-4 to TRBJ2-2, with D possibly being TRBD2 (5 bases). This CDR3 has 13 residues. The CDR3 reads CASSFARAGELSF. DNA of the CDR3: TGTGCCAGCAGTTTCGCTAGAGCCGGGGAGCTGTCTTTT.

The rearrangement joins TRBV5-4 to TRBJ2-3; D ambiguous. Trimming stripped 4 bases from V and 6 bases from J, with 12 bases between. Germline V gives CDR1 SGHNT, CDR2 YYREEE (reference sequence). This CDR3 region has 13 residues. The CDR3 sequence: CASSPAVEDTQYF. The CDR3 DNA sequence: TGTGCCAGCAGCCCGGCAGTGGAGGATACGCAGTATTTT.